The clone carrying this T cell receptor beta chain occurred once. This specimen comes from a study of control samples from healthy donors and cancer patients. This CDR3 region has 14 residues. V gave up 5 bases and J gave up 7 bases; unmatched junction bases: 10. Looked up from germline, CDR1 is MDHEN and CDR2 is SYDVKM. The table came from immunoSEQ multiplex PCR; TCRdb's copy has only in-frame clones and leaves some out. The sample yields tens of thousands of clones, roughly nine tenths seen once. Material: blood. The receptor was isolated from a woman in her 50s in good health. V and J are TRBV28 and TRBJ1-1; 7 bases are shared with TRBD1. CDR3 bases: TGTGCCAGCAGTGGTAGACAGGGATGGGATGAAGCTTTCTTT. It translates to CASSGRQGWDEAFF.